One TCR beta chain is described in this entry. The CDR3 totals 14 residues. Germline V gives CDR1 SGHDT, CDR2 YYEEEE. The ends lost 5 bases at V and 5 bases at J; junction bases unmatched: 8. This entry is derived from a study of blood T cell repertoires in COVID-19. At the level of the study: T cells, B-cell-depleted T cells, or PBMCs provided the cDNA or gDNA that served as material.

Original methodology: Amplifying reference gene primers gave estimates of nucleated cell counts. Assay used: immunoSEQ multiplex PCR; TCRdb lists only in-frame clones, some missing. Clonal size and the V and J genes are those of that table, whereas D and trimming came from the DNA. The sample has 63,000 or so clones, roughly 91% seen once. This TCR was sampled from a human donor in a cohort sampled during active COVID-19. Sequencing was carried out using peripheral blood. The chain is built from TRBV5-6 and TRBJ1-2; 8 nucleotides align to TRBD1. The CDR3 bases are TGTGCCAGCAGAAGACAGGGGTTCCCTTATGGCTACACCTTC. This encodes CASRRQGFPYGYTF.